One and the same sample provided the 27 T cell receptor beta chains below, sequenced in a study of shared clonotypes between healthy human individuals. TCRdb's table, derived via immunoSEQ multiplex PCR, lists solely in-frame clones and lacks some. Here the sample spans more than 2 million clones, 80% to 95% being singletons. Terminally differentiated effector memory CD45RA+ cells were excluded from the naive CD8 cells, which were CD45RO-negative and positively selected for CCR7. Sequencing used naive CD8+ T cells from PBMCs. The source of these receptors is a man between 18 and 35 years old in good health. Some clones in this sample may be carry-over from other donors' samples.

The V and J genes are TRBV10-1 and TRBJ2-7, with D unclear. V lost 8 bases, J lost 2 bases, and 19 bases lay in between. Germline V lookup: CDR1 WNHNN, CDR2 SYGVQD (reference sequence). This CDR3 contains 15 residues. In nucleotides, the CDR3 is TGCGCCAGCGTCTACCCCGCCGCTCGGACCTACGAGCAGTACTTC. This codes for CASVYPAARTYEQYF.

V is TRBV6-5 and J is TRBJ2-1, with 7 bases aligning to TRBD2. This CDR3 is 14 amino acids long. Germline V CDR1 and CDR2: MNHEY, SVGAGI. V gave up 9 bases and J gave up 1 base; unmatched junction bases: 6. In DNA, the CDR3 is TGTGCCAGTCGACCGGGACTATCCTACAATGAGCAGTTCTTC. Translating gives CASRPGLSYNEQFF.

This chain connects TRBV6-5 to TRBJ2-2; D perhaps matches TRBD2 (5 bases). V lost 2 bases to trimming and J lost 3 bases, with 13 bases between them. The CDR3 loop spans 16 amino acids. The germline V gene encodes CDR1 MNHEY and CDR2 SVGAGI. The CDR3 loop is CASSYGSARDTGELFF. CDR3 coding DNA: TGTGCCAGCAGTTACGGGAGCGCACGGGACACCGGGGAGCTGTTTTTT.

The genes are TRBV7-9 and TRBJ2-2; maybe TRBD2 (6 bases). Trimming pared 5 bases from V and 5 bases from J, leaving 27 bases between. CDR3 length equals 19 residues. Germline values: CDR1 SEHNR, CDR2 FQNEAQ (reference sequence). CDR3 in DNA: TGTGCCAGCAGCGGAACTAGTAGGGATGGGAGGCGACCGACCGGGGAGCTGTTTTTT. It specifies CASSGTSRDGRRPTGELFF.

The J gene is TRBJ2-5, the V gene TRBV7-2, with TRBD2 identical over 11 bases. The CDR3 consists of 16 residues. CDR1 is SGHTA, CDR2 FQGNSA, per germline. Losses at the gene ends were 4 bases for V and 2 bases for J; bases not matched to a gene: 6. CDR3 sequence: CASSSRLAGTQETQYF. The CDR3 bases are TGTGCCAGCAGCTCGCGACTAGCGGGGACTCAAGAGACCCAGTACTTC.

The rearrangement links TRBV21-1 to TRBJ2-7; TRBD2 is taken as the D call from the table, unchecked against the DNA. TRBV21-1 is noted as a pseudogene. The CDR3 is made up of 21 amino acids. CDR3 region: CASLGLEEGSGRPKTLYEQYF. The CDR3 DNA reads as TGTGCCAGCCTGGGACTTGAAGAGGGTAGCGGGAGGCCCAAAACCCTCTACGAGCAGTACTTC.

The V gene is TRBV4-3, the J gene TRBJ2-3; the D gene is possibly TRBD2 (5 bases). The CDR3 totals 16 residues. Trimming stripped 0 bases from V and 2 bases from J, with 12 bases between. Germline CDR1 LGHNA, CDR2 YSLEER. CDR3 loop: CASSQDWQRITDTQYF. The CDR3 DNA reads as TGCGCCAGCAGCCAAGATTGGCAGCGGATCACAGATACGCAGTATTTT.

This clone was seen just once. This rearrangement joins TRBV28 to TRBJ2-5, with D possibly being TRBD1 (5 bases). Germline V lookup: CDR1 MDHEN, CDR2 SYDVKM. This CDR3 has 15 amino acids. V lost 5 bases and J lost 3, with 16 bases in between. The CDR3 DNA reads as TGTGCCAGCAGTCCCTGGATCGTAGGGGAAGAGACCCAGTACTTC. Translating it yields CASSPWIVGEETQYF.

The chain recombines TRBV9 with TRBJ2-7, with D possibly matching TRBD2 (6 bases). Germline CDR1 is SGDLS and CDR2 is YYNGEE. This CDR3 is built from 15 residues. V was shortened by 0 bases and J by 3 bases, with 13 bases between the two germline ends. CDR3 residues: CASSVGAGPVYEQYF. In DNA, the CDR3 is TGTGCCAGCAGCGTAGGGGCGGGGCCAGTCTACGAGCAGTACTTC.

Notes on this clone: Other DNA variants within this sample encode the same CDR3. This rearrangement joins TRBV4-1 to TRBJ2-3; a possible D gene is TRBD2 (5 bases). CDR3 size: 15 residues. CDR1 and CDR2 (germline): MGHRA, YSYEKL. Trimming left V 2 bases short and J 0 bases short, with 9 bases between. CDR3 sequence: CASSQLASSTDTQYF. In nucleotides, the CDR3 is TGCGCCAGCAGCCAACTAGCATCTAGCACAGATACGCAGTATTTT.

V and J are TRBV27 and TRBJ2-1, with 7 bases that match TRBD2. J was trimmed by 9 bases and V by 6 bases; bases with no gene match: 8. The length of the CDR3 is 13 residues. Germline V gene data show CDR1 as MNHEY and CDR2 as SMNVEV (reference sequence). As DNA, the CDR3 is TGTGCCAGCAGCTGGGGGGGTTCGGGTGAGCAGTTCTTC. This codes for CASSWGGSGEQFF.

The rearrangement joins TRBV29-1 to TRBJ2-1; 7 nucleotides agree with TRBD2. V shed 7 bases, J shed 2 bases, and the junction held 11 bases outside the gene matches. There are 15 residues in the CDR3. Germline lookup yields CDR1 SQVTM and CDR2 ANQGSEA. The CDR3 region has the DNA TGCAGCGCCCGGGGCGGGAGTGACCCCTACAATGAGCAGTTCTTC. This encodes CSARGGSDPYNEQFF.

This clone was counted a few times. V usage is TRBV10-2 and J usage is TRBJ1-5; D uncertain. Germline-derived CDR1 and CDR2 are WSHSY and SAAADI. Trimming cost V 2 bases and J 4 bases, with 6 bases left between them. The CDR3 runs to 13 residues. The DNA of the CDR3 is TGCGCCAGCAGTGAGGGGCGAAATCAGCCCCAGCATTTT. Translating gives CASSEGRNQPQHF.

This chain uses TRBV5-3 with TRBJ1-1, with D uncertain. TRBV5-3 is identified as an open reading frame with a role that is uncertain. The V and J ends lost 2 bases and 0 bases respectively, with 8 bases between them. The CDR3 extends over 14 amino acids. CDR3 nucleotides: TGTGCCAGAAGCTTAAAGGGCTTGAACACTGAAGCTTTCTTT. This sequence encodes CARSLKGLNTEAFF.

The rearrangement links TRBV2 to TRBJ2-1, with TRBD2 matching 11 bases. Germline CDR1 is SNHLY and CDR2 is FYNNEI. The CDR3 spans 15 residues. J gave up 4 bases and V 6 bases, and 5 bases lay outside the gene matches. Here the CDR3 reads CASRVTSGAYNEQFF. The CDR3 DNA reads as TGTGCCAGCAGGGTGACTAGCGGGGCTTACAATGAGCAGTTCTTC.

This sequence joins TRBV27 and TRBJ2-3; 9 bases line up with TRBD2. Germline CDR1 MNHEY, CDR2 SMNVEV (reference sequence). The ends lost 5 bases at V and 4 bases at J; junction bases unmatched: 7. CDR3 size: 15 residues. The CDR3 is CASSERRGGADTQYF. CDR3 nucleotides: TGTGCCAGCAGTGAACGGCGGGGGGGGGCAGATACGCAGTATTTT.

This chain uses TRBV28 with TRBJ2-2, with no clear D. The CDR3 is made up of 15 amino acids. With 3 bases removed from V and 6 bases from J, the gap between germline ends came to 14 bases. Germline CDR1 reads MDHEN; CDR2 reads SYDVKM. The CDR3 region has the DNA TGTGCCAGCAGTTTTTTGGGCGGAGTCCCCGGGGAGCTGTTTTTT. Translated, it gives CASSFLGGVPGELFF.

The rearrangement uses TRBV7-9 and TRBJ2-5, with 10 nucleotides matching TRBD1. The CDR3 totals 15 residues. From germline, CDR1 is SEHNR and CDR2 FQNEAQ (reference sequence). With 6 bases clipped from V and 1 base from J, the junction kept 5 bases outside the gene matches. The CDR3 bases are TGTGCCAGCAGTCCATGGACAGGGGGCCAAGAGACCCAGTACTTC. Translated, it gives CASSPWTGGQETQYF.

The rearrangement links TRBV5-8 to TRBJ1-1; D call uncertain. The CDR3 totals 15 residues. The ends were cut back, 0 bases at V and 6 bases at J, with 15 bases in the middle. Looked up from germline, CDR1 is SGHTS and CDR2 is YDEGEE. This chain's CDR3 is CASSLVWTPGAEAFF. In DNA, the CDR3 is TGTGCCAGCAGCTTGGTCTGGACTCCTGGCGCTGAAGCTTTCTTT. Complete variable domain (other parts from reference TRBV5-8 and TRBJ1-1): EAGVTQSPTHLIKTRGQQATLRCSPISGHTSVYWYQQALGLGLQFLLWYDEGEERNRGNFPPRFSGRQFPNYSSELNVNALELEDSALYLCASSLVWTPGAEAFFGQGTRLTVV.

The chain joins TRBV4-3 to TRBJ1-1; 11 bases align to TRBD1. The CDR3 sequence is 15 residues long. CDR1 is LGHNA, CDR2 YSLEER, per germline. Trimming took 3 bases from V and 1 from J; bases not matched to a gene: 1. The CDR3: CASSHGQGANTEAFF. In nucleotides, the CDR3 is TGCGCCAGCAGCCACGGACAGGGGGCGAACACTGAAGCTTTCTTT.

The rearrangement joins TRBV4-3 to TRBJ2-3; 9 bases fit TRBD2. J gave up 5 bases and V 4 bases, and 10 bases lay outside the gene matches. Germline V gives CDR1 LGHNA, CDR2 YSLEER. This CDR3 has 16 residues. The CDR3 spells CASSLSLAGAVDTQYF. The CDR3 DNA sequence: TGCGCCAGCAGCCTATCTTTAGCGGGAGCGGTAGATACGCAGTATTTT.

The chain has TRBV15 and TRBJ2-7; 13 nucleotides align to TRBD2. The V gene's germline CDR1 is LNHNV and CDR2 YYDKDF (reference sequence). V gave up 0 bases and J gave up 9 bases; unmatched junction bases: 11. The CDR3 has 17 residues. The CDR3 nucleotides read TGTGCCACCAGCAGAGACTTTACTAGCGGGAGGGCCCGCGGGCAGTACTTC. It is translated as CATSRDFTSGRARGQYF. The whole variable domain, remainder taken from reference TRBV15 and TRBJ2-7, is DAMVIQNPRYQVTQFGKPVTLSCSQTLNHNVMYWYQQKSSQAPKLLFHYYDKDFNNEADTPDNFQSRRPNTSFCFLDIRSPGLGDTAMYLCATSRDFTSGRARGQYFGPGTRLTVT.

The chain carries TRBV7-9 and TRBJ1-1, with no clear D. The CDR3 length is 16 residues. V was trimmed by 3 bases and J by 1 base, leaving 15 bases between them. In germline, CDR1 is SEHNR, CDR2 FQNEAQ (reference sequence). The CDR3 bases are TGTGCCAGCAGCTTTAAATCTCCAACATGGAACACTGAAGCTTTCTTT. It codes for CASSFKSPTWNTEAFF.

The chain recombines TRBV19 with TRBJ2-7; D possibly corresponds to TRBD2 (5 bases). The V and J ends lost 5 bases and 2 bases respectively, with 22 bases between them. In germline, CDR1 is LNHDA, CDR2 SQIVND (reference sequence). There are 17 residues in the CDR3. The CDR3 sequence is CASSPSWNSGVTYEQYF. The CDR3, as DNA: TGTGCCAGTAGTCCCTCCTGGAACAGCGGAGTAACCTACGAGCAGTACTTC. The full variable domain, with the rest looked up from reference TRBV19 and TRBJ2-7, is DGGITQSPKYLFRKEGQNVTLSCEQNLNHDAMYWYRQDPGQGLRLIYYSQIVNDFQKGDIAEGYSVSREKKESFPLTVTSAQKNPTAFYLCASSPSWNSGVTYEQYFGPGTRLTVT.

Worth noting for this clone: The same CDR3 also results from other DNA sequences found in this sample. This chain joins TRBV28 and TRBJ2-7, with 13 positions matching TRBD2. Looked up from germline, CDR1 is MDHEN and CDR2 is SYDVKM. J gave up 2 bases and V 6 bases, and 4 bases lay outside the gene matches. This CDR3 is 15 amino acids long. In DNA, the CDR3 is TGTGCCAGCAGACCACTAGCGGGAGGGCCCTACGAGCAGTACTTC. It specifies CASRPLAGGPYEQYF.

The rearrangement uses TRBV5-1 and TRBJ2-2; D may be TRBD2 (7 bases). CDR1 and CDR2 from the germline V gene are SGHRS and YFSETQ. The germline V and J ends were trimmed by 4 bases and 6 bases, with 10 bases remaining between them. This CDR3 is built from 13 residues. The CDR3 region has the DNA TGCGCCAGCAGCGGAGGGGGGGCCGGGGAGCTGTTTTTT. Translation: CASSGGGAGELFF.

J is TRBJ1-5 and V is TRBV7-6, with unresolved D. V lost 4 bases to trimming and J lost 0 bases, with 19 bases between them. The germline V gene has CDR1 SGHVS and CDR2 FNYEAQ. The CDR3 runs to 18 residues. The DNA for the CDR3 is TGTGCCAGCAGCTCGGGTACCTCACCTCTTTATAGCAATCAGCCCCAGCATTTT. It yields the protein CASSSGTSPLYSNQPQHF.